This T cell receptor beta chain was sequenced for a study of response to subunit inactivated influenza vaccine (dated by TCRdb to between 2018 and 2020). As for the study more broadly: The study used deep quantitative T cell receptor repertoire profiling to track responses to a trivalent subunit inactivated influenza vaccine.

Results and caveats for the whole study, not just this receptor: The authors proposed that each seasonal influenza vaccination may bring in only a limited number of new T cells.

Between the V and J ends, shortened by 0 bases and 2 bases respectively, the junction contains 11 bases. The CDR3 runs 15 amino acids, cysteine and phenylalanine included. The retained sequence is limited to the CDR3, 45 bases, with the frame set at the first base. The germline V gene encodes CDR1 SGHRS and CDR2 YFSETQ. Library preparation was by RT-PCR. These reads were obtained on an Illumina HiSeq 2500. TCRdb's own reprocessing of the public reads used fastp at Q25 and MiXCR and kept productive beta chains. Rows matching on CDR3 protein sequence are summarized as one entry with the most common DNA and genes. Present in this sample are 530,000 or so distinct CDR3 sequences, about an eighth of which were seen just once. The ten largest clonotypes hold 9.5% to 13% of the sample. A word on this clonotype: Its binding antigen is unknown. Base qualities are not at hand, and no much larger clone is one base apart.

The source was PBMCs from blood, collected on the day of vaccination. The TCR comes from a man aged 50-60 years who received an inactivated influenza vaccine. Donor details come from another sample of the same person, matched by shared clones. This sequence uses TRBV5-1 and TRBJ2-5, with a tentative D gene TRBD2 over 5 matching bases. The bases read TGCGCCAGCAGCTTGGCTTCTAGCAATCAAGAGACCCAGTACTTC. Translated, this gives CASSLASSNQETQYF.